The T cell receptor (beta chain) under discussion was sequenced for a study of Ad26.COV2.S vaccination and SARS-CoV-2 variants. Assay used: immunoSEQ multiplex PCR; TCRdb lists only in-frame clones, some missing. The table lists 250,000 to 300,000 clones, approximately 89% of them singletons. Sample treatment: around 19 received Ad26.COV2.S at low or high dose, single or two shots; about 5 received placebo; per-sample allocation not given. Sampling occurred on day 63 after the first vaccine or placebo injection. The CDR3 is made up of 17 amino acids. Trimming pared 1 base from V and 4 bases from J, leaving 17 bases between. Looked up from germline, CDR1 is LGHNA and CDR2 is YSLEER.

The TCR comes from a person aged 18 to 65 who received the Ad26.COV2.S COVID-19 vaccine or a placebo. The V call is TRBV4-3, the J call TRBJ2-1; D remains unclear. Sequences were derived from peripheral blood, sampled in a trial of Ad26.COV2.S vaccine versus placebo. The CDR3 nucleotides read TGCGCCAGCAGCCAAGTAACGTCGACTCACAATTACAATGAGCAGTTCTTC. Translated, it gives CASSQVTSTHNYNEQFF.